Listed here is a single T cell receptor (beta chain). Sequencing used immunoSEQ multiplex PCR; TCRdb keeps in-frame clones, though not all of them. This sample carries 95,000 to 150,000 clones, around 80% of them seen once, and the ten largest clones take approximately 16%. This sample stems from a study of blood T cell repertoires in COVID-19. The CDR3 totals 13 residues. Per the germline V gene, CDR1 is SNHLY and CDR2 is FYNNEI. V shed 7 bases and J shed 4 bases, with 8 bases lying between them. This chain connects TRBV2 to TRBJ1-6; D might be TRBD1 (6 bases). The specimen was peripheral blood. The receptor's source is a man aged 55 to 70 with active or convalescent COVID-19. This chain's CDR3 is CASTGQYNSPLHF. The CDR3 coding sequence is TGTGCCAGCACAGGACAGTATAATTCACCCCTCCACTTT.